These 26 T cell receptor beta chains were all obtained from the same sample, sequenced in a study of T cell responses to AZD1222 COVID-19 vaccine. TCRdb's copy holds only in-frame clones and misses some; the assay was immunoSEQ multiplex PCR. The sample records approximately 190,000 clones, almost 95% being singletons. Sample: peripheral blood, taken on day 0 of AZD1222 vaccination. Every receptor here comes from an adult in good health.

The rearrangement uses TRBV9 and TRBJ2-1, with D possibly TRBD2 on 5 matching bases. Germline V gene sequence: CDR1 SGDLS, CDR2 YYNGEE. V was clipped by 6 bases and J by 5 bases, with 18 bases between them. The CDR3 is made up of 15 amino acids. DNA of the CDR3: TGTGCCAGCACTCAGGACGGGAACCCCCACAATGAGCAGTTCTTC. Translation gives CASTQDGNPHNEQFF.

The chain joins TRBV14 to TRBJ2-4; no clear D gene. From germline, CDR1 is SGHDN and CDR2 FVKESK. This CDR3 is built from 15 residues. V lost 5 bases, J lost 1 base, and 12 bases lay in between. The chain's CDR3 is CASSFSGLAKNIQYF. The CDR3 DNA is TGTGCCAGCAGCTTTTCCGGGTTGGCCAAAAACATTCAGTACTTC. The whole variable domain, filled in from reference TRBV14 and TRBJ2-4, reads EAGVTQFPSHSVIEKGQTVTLRCDPISGHDNLYWYRRVMGKEIKFLLHFVKESKQDESGMPNNRFLAERTGGTYSTLKVQPAELEDSGVYFCASSFSGLAKNIQYFGAGTRLSVL.

The genes are TRBV19 and TRBJ2-7, with D perhaps being TRBD1 or TRBD2 (5 bases each). The germline V and J ends were trimmed by 3 bases and 2 bases, with 20 bases remaining between them. The CDR3 has 17 residues. Germline CDR1 LNHDA, CDR2 SQIVND (reference sequence). In nucleotides, the CDR3 is TGTGCCAGTAGTATTCGCTTGGGAGCAGGGCACCCCTACGAGCAGTACTTC. Its translation is CASSIRLGAGHPYEQYF. The full variable domain, completed using reference TRBV19 and TRBJ2-7, is DGGITQSPKYLFRKEGQNVTLSCEQNLNHDAMYWYRQDPGQGLRLIYYSQIVNDFQKGDIAEGYSVSREKKESFPLTVTSAQKNPTAFYLCASSIRLGAGHPYEQYFGPGTRLTVT.

The CDR3 DNA reads as TGCGCCAGCACCCCTCAGTTTCGGGAGGAGACCCAGTACTTC. As protein: CASTPQFREETQYF. This rearrangement joins TRBV5-1 to TRBJ2-5; weak D call: TRBD2 (6 bases). The CDR3 covers 14 residues. Germline values: CDR1 SGHRS, CDR2 YFSETQ. V was cut by 6 bases and J by 5 bases, with 17 bases left in between.

This clone was counted only a few times. The V gene is TRBV9, the J gene TRBJ2-1, with 7 bases fitting TRBD2. This CDR3 is built from 15 residues. The germline V gene encodes CDR1 SGDLS and CDR2 YYNGEE. The V and J ends lost 3 bases and 6 bases, in that order; junction bases with no gene match: 9. The CDR3 loop is CASSAAGEPANEQFF. The CDR3 nucleotides read TGTGCCAGCAGCGCGGCGGGGGAGCCCGCCAATGAGCAGTTCTTC.

This chain joins TRBV5-1 and TRBJ1-2; D unresolved. The CDR3 has 12 residues. Germline CDR1 SGHRS, CDR2 YFSETQ. V lost 4 bases and J lost 5, with 9 bases in between. CDR3 region: CASSPPGYGYTF. The CDR3 DNA reads TGCGCCAGCAGCCCCCCAGGATATGGCTACACCTTC.

The rearrangement joins TRBV6-5 to TRBJ1-1; D is undetermined. Germline CDR1 is MNHEY and CDR2 is SVGAGI. V was shortened by 4 bases and J by 3 bases, with 9 bases between the two germline ends. This CDR3 has 13 residues. CDR3 nucleotide sequence: TGTGCCAGCAGTTCTCGAGGACACACTGAAGCTTTCTTT. This codes for CASSSRGHTEAFF.

The CDR3 nucleotides are TGTGCCAGCAGTGAACTTGCCGGGACTAGCGGCTTTGCGGGAGAGACCCAGTACTTC. Translating gives CASSELAGTSGFAGETQYF. This chain uses TRBV2 with TRBJ2-5; 11 nucleotides agree with TRBD2. Germline V CDR1 and CDR2: SNHLY, FYNNEI. The V segment lost 2 bases and the J segment 4 bases; nucleotides outside the gene matches: 15. The CDR3 covers 19 residues.

The J gene is TRBJ2-5, the V gene TRBV30, with 7 bases lining up with TRBD1. Germline V gene data show CDR1 as GTSNPN and CDR2 as SVGIG (reference sequence). The ends lost 2 bases at V and 5 bases at J; junction bases unmatched: 11. The CDR3 is 15 residues long. The CDR3 loop reads CAWSRLKTGPETQYF. DNA for the CDR3: TGTGCCTGGAGTCGTCTCAAGACAGGGCCGGAGACCCAGTACTTC.

V usage is TRBV27 and J usage is TRBJ1-1; TRBD1 might be the D (5 bases). Trimming took off 4 bases at V and 12 bases at J, with 15 bases between the two ends. This CDR3 has 12 amino acids. CDR1 is MNHEY, CDR2 SMNVEV, per germline (reference sequence). CDR3 protein: CASSSPGLRTFF. In DNA, the CDR3 is TGTGCCAGCAGTTCTCCGGGACTTCGAACTTTCTTT.

The chain links TRBV27 to TRBJ1-4; tentatively, D is TRBD1 (6 bases). Trimming took off 5 bases at V and 7 bases at J, with 17 bases between the two ends. CDR1 MNHEY and CDR2 SMNVEV come from the germline V gene (reference sequence). This CDR3 spans 15 amino acids. CDR3 sequence reads: CASSQTTGFGEKLFF. The CDR3 DNA follows: TGTGCCAGCAGTCAAACTACAGGGTTTGGTGAAAAACTGTTTTTT.

This chain joins TRBV19 and TRBJ2-3; 7 bases line up with TRBD1. The CDR3 sequence is 15 residues long. V trimming: 8 bases; J trimming: 1 base; junction bases outside the gene matches: 9. In germline, CDR1 is LNHDA, CDR2 SQIVND (reference sequence). Here the CDR3 DNA reads TGTGCCAGTTCCGGACAGGTAGGGGGCACAGATACGCAGTATTTT. This codes for CASSGQVGGTDTQYF.

The chain couples TRBV6-5 to TRBJ1-1; the D is unclear. CDR1 MNHEY and CDR2 SVGAGI come from the germline V gene. The ends were cut back, 0 bases at V and 4 bases at J, with 9 bases in the middle. The CDR3 length is 14 residues. This CDR3 reads CASSYSNLGTEAFF. CDR3 nucleotides: TGTGCCAGCAGTTACTCGAATTTGGGCACTGAAGCTTTCTTT.

The CDR3 is CASSLSGGERYEQYF. CDR3 nucleotide sequence: TGTGCCAGCAGTTTATCGGGTGGGGAGAGATACGAGCAGTACTTC. The chain couples TRBV27 to TRBJ2-7; possibly TRBD2 for D (5 bases). The CDR3 runs to 15 residues. Trimming took 0 bases from V and 4 from J, leaving 13 bases between them. Germline CDR1 MNHEY, CDR2 SMNVEV (reference sequence).

The V and J genes are TRBV2 and TRBJ1-1, with D tentatively TRBD1 (5 bases). CDR1 and CDR2 (germline): SNHLY, FYNNEI. V lost 5 bases, J lost 8 bases, and 21 bases lay in between. This CDR3 spans 15 amino acids. DNA for the CDR3: TGTGCCAGCAGTAAGTGGACACTTAATCACCTGGAAGCTTTCTTT. Residues: CASSKWTLNHLEAFF.

The chain carries TRBV14 and TRBJ2-5, with 7 bases aligning to TRBD2. The CDR3 covers 15 residues. V shed 8 bases and J 3 bases; nucleotides not matched to a gene: 12. Germline lookup yields CDR1 SGHDN and CDR2 FVKESK. CDR3 sequence (DNA): TGTGCCAGCCGGCCCACGGGAGGCAACAAAGAGACCCAGTACTTC. Translated, it gives CASRPTGGNKETQYF.

This clone was recorded once. V is TRBV28 and J is TRBJ2-1; TRBD1 matches 7 bases. This CDR3 comprises 11 residues. Germline V gene sequence: CDR1 MDHEN, CDR2 SYDVKM. The V segment lost 6 bases and the J segment 16 bases; nucleotides outside the gene matches: 9. The CDR3 nucleotides read TGTGCCAGCAGGTCGACAGGGCCGGATTTCTTC. Amino acid sequence: CASRSTGPDFF. Full variable domain (outside the CDR3, taken from reference TRBV28 and TRBJ2-1): DVKVTQSSRYLVKRTGEKVFLECVQDMDHENMFWYRQDPGLGLRLIYFSYDVKMKEKGDIPEGYSVSREKKERFSLILESASTNQTSMYLCASRSTGPDFFGPGTRLTVL.

V and J are TRBV27 and TRBJ2-1; 11 nucleotides align to TRBD2. Germline lookup yields CDR1 MNHEY and CDR2 SMNVEV (reference sequence). This CDR3 has 15 amino acids. The junction had 7 bases not matched to a gene; V was cut back by 4 bases and J by 8 bases. In nucleotides, the CDR3 is TGTGCCAGCAGTTCCCCTAGCGGGAGGATCTATGAGCAGTTCTTC. Translating it yields CASSSPSGRIYEQFF.

V usage is TRBV6-7 and J usage is TRBJ1-2; a possible D gene is TRBD1 (6 bases). TRBV6-7 is assigned to the ORF class and has an uncertain function. V was clipped by 5 bases and J by 2 bases, with 9 bases between them. The CDR3 extends over 13 amino acids. The CDR3 loop reads CASSRRGNYGYTF. CDR3 DNA: TGTGCCAGCAGTCGCAGGGGAAACTATGGCTACACCTTC.

This clone was counted once. The J gene is TRBJ2-3, the V gene TRBV4-3; 8 nucleotides line up with TRBD2. V trimming: 0 bases; J trimming: 1 base; junction bases outside the gene matches: 9. The CDR3 spans 18 residues. Germline loops: CDR1 LGHNA, CDR2 YSLEER. The CDR3 protein is CASSQEGRLLAGTDTQYF. The CDR3 DNA follows: TGCGCCAGCAGCCAAGAGGGGCGCCTACTAGCGGGCACAGATACGCAGTATTTT.

The chain links TRBV5-8 to TRBJ2-7, with D unresolved. This CDR3 contains 12 residues. Germline loops: CDR1 SGHTS, CDR2 YDEGEE. V was clipped by 4 bases and J by 11 bases, with 16 bases between them. CDR3 bases: TGTGCCAGCAGCCCCGACGGCGCCTACGAGTACTTC. This gives the protein CASSPDGAYEYF.

The chain employs TRBV28 and TRBJ1-4; D possibly corresponds to TRBD1 (5 bases). Germline-derived CDR1 and CDR2 are MDHEN and SYDVKM. This CDR3 is 15 amino acids long. Trimming stripped 4 bases from V and 6 bases from J, with 15 bases between. This chain's CDR3 is CASSSPGTTHEKLFF. The DNA of the CDR3 is TGTGCCAGCAGTTCCCCCGGGACGACTCATGAAAAACTGTTTTTT.

The V call is TRBV5-1, the J call TRBJ2-1; 10 bases match TRBD2. This CDR3 region has 15 residues. After removal of 8 bases from V and 2 bases from J, the junction contained 7 bases not matched to a gene. Germline V gene sequence: CDR1 SGHRS, CDR2 YFSETQ. The CDR3 loop is CASGPTSGAYNEQFF. The CDR3 bases are TGCGCCAGTGGCCCAACTAGCGGGGCCTACAATGAGCAGTTCTTC.

The chain is built from TRBV6-1 and TRBJ2-2; 15 bases are a match to TRBD2. The CDR3 length is 18 residues. Trimming took 3 bases from V and 6 from J; bases not matched to a gene: 8. The germline V gene encodes CDR1 MNHNS and CDR2 SASEGT. The CDR3 DNA is TGTGCCAGCAGTGACGTAGGGACTAGCGGGAGGAGGGCCGGGGAGCTGTTTTTT. Translation: CASSDVGTSGRRAGELFF.

V is TRBV28 and J is TRBJ1-5, with a weak D call TRBD1 (6 bases). The germline V and J ends were trimmed by 6 bases and 4 bases, with 13 bases remaining between them. CDR1 and CDR2 (germline): MDHEN, SYDVKM. The CDR3 sequence is 14 residues long. Written as DNA, the CDR3 is TGTGCCAGCAGCATGGGGGCGGCGAATCAGCCCCAGCATTTT. It is translated as CASSMGAANQPQHF.

This sequence joins TRBV7-8 and TRBJ1-5; no reliable D call. CDR1 and CDR2 (germline): SGHVS, FQNEAQ. V was cut by 5 bases and J by 2 bases, with 16 bases left in between. The CDR3 extends over 16 amino acids. The CDR3, as DNA: TGTGCCAGCAGCGCGAACGGATTAGATGGCAATCAGCCCCAGCATTTT. Translating it yields CASSANGLDGNQPQHF.